One T cell receptor (beta chain) is described in this entry. The authors spiked synthetic TCR analog templates into each PCR. Only in-frame clones appear in the TCRdb table, and some are missing; sequencing was by immunoSEQ multiplex PCR. The sample has around 35,000 clones, nearly 85% seen once. This sample is part of a study of PD-L1 blockade in urothelial cancer. Study-wide context: Males with bladder-origin urothelial cancer made up about 90% of the roughly 29 patients. The authors examined blood 3 weeks (second dose) and 6 weeks after treatment start. Study patients had been treated with 0 to 3 previous chemotherapy regimens.

As for time point: pretreatment peripheral blood. The CDR3 sequence is 14 residues long. Trimming left V 0 bases short and J 3 bases short, with 10 bases between. Germline V gene sequence: CDR1 SGDLS, CDR2 YYNGEE. The chain links TRBV9 to TRBJ2-7, with TRBD1 as a possible D gene (6 bases). The sample was PBMCs, taken around atezolizumab (anti-PD-L1) treatment. The sequence was collected from a man aged 55 to 70 with urothelial cancer. In nucleotides, the CDR3 is TGTGCCAGCAGCGTAGGGCAGGGGAACTACGAGCAGTACTTC. Its translation is CASSVGQGNYEQYF.